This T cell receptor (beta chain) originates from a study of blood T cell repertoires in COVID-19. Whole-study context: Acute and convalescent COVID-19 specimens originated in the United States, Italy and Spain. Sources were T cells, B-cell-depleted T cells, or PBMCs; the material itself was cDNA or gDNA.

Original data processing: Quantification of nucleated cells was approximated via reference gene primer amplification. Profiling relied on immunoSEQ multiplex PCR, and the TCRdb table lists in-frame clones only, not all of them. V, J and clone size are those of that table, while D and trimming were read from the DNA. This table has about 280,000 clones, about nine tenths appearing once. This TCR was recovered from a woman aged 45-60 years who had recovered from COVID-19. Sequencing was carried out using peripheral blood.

The CDR3 here is CASSFLNEKLFF. CDR3 bases: TGTGCCAGCAGCTTCCTAAATGAAAAACTGTTTTTT. The chain joins TRBV7-9 to TRBJ1-4; no clear D. Germline loops: CDR1 SEHNR, CDR2 FQNEAQ (reference sequence). V was cut by 3 bases and J by 5 bases, with 4 bases left in between. The CDR3 covers 12 residues. Variable domain in full (rest from reference TRBV7-9 and TRBJ1-4): DTGVSQNPRHKITKRGQNVTFRCDPISEHNRLYWYRQTLGQGPEFLTYFQNEAQLEKSRLLSDRFSAERPKGSFSTLEIQRTEQGDSAMYLCASSFLNEKLFFGSGTQLSVL.